The entry below gives a single T cell receptor beta chain sequence along with its context. Sample-barcoded 5' priming and a J-beta primer mix drove a second PCR of roughly 6 to 12 cycles. Each cDNA was tagged by a template-switch adaptor containing 12 random nucleotides. TCRdb itself ran the 5' RACE reads through MiXCR, one entry per CDR3 protein. Here the sample spans around 1,100,000 distinct CDR3 sequences, more than 30% being singletons. This specimen comes from a study of blood T cells in healthy people across ages. Study information: About one barcoded TCR beta cDNA was captured per two T cells.

This clonotype was sampled from a young man in good health. The sample comprised blood.

The CDR3 sequence: CSVSGAYTGELFF. DNA for the CDR3: TGCAGCGTTTCAGGGGCTTACACCGGGGAGCTGTTTTTT. The V and J genes are TRBV29-1 and TRBJ2-2; TRBD1 is a possible D gene (6 bases). The V end was cut by 5 bases, the J end by 3 bases, with 10 bases between. The CDR3 sequence is 13 residues long. Germline V gene data show CDR1 as SQVTM and CDR2 as ANQGSEA.